A selection of T cell receptor beta chains follows, all from one sample in a study of cytomegalovirus exposure and HLA in healthy donors. TCRdb keeps only in-frame clones here, not all; method: immunoSEQ multiplex PCR. The table lists some 60,000 clones. The sequencing sample was made of PBMCs. The receptors derive from a man aged 25 to 40 in good health and CMV-seropositive. CDR3s include the opening cysteine and the closing phenylalanine or tryptophan. A D gene is named only where the DNA matches it firmly.

v_call	j_call	d_call	cdr3_nt	cdr3_aa
TRBV30	TRBJ2-1	TRBD1	TGTGCCTGGAGTAATAGGGACAGGGGATACAATGAGCAGTTCTTC	CAWSNRDRGYNEQFF
TRBV12-5	TRBJ1-5	-	TGTGCTAGTGGAGCGCAGGGGAGCAATCAGCCCCAGCATTTT	CASGAQGSNQPQHF
TRBV6-1	TRBJ2-1	TRBD1	TGTGCCAGCAGTGAAGGGACAGGGGGCGACAATGAGCAGTTCTTC	CASSEGTGGDNEQFF
TRBV4-2	TRBJ2-3	-	TGTGCCAGCAGCCAAGAAAACAGGGCCACAGATACGCAGTATTTT	CASSQENRATDTQYF
TRBV6-1	TRBJ2-1	-	TGTGCCAGCAGTGACTCTTCCGGGTCCTACAATGAGCAGTTCTTC	CASSDSSGSYNEQFF
TRBV7-8	TRBJ2-1	-	TGTGCCAGCAGCTTAGATCAGCGGAGCGACAATGAGCAGTTCTTC	CASSLDQRSDNEQFF
TRBV30	TRBJ2-6	TRBD2	TGTGCCTGGAGCAGTAGCGGGATCTCTGGGGCCAACGTCCTGACTTTC	CAWSSSGISGANVLTF
TRBV19	TRBJ1-5	TRBD1	TGTGCCAGTACCAGGACAGGGGACTTAAGACTTAGCAATCAGCCCCAGCATTTT	CASTRTGDLRLSNQPQHF
TRBV5-1	TRBJ2-3	TRBD1	TGCGCCAGCAGCTCTCTGGACAGGGGCACAGATACGCAGTATTTT	CASSSLDRGTDTQYF
TRBV11-2	TRBJ1-1	-	TGTGCCAGCAGCTTAGTGGGCAGGGGTATCGCTGAAGCTTTCTTT	CASSLVGRGIAEAFF
TRBV13	TRBJ2-1	-	TGTGCCAGCAGCTTAGGCTTCCAGACTGAAGGGGTGTACAATGAGCAGTTCTTC	CASSLGFQTEGVYNEQFF
TRBV6-5	TRBJ2-7	-	TGTGCCAGCAGTCATCAGGGGAAAAGGTACGAGCAGTACTTC	CASSHQGKRYEQYF
TRBV7-3	TRBJ1-1	TRBD1	TGTGCCAGCAGCTCCGGGACAGGGCGAGCTTTCTTT	CASSSGTGRAFF
TRBV25-1	TRBJ1-2	TRBD1	TGTGCCAGCAGTGCCGGACAGGGGGGTGGCTACACCTTC	CASSAGQGGGYTF
TRBV6-5	TRBJ1-5	-	TGTGCCAGCAGTTACTCAACAGGCATTCAGCCCCAGCATTTT	CASSYSTGIQPQHF
TRBV4-1	TRBJ1-2	TRBD1	TGCGCCAGCAGCCAAGGGACAGGGGATGGCTACACCTTC	CASSQGTGDGYTF
TRBV7-9	TRBJ2-3	TRBD1	TGTGCCAGCAGCCTTGCCGGGACAGGGATGTCAGATACGCAGTATTTT	CASSLAGTGMSDTQYF
TRBV5-5	TRBJ2-3	-	TGTGCCAGCAGCTTGGCCTTAGCCCAGAGATCTTCGCAGTATTTT	CASSLALAQRSSQYF
TRBV5-6	TRBJ2-1	TRBD1	TGTGCCAGCAGCTCTTACAGGGGGGAGCAGTTCTTC	CASSSYRGEQFF
TRBV19	TRBJ1-2	-	TGTGCCAGTAGTATCGAGGGTGTAGAGGGTAACTATGGCTACACCTTC	CASSIEGVEGNYGYTF
TRBV5-1	TRBJ2-7	-	TGCGCCAGCAGCTTGACGACAGACGCCTACGAGCAGTACTTC	CASSLTTDAYEQYF
TRBV6-1	TRBJ2-1	TRBD2	TGTGCCAGCAGTGTTGATAGCGGGAGTTACAATGAGCAGTTCTTC	CASSVDSGSYNEQFF
TRBV5-1	TRBJ2-1	TRBD1	TGCGCCACCCACTCCGGGACAGGGGGTGACAATGAGCAGTTCTTC	CATHSGTGGDNEQFF
TRBV9	TRBJ2-1	TRBD2	TGTGCCAGCAGCGCTGTGTCGGGGCGGGGGGCCTACAATGAGCAGTTCTTC	CASSAVSGRGAYNEQFF
TRBV5-1	TRBJ2-7	TRBD1	TGCGCCAGCAGCTTAATGACAGGGAGCTACGAGCAGTACTTC	CASSLMTGSYEQYF
TRBV19	TRBJ2-1	TRBD2	TGTGCCAGTAGTAAGATAGAGACTAGCGTCAATGAGCAGTTCTTC	CASSKIETSVNEQFF
TRBV6-5	TRBJ1-2	-	TGTGCCAGCAGTTACTCGGGGGGAAACTATGGCTACACCTTC	CASSYSGGNYGYTF
TRBV9	TRBJ2-3	TRBD2	TGTGCCAGCAGCGTAGTACTAGCGGGGGCTCAGGATACGCAGTATTTT	CASSVVLAGAQDTQYF
TRBV7-9	TRBJ1-5	-	TGTGCCAGCAGCCGGGAGTGGAATCAGCCCCAGCATTTT	CASSREWNQPQHF